This T cell receptor (beta chain) was sequenced for a study of blood T cell repertoires in COVID-19. In assigning cohorts, the study relied on participant-reported clinical history. In the original workflow: Estimation of nucleated cell counts was performed using reference gene primer amplification. TCRdb's copy holds only in-frame clones and misses some; the assay was immunoSEQ multiplex PCR. The V and J calls and clone size were taken over from that table, and D and trimming were inferred from the DNA. This sample has about 230,000 clones, with about nine tenths found just once. Germline-derived CDR1 and CDR2 are LNHDA and SQIVND (reference sequence). This CDR3 region has 13 residues. The ends were cut back, 6 bases at V and 1 base at J, with 7 bases in the middle. This clone was counted once.

The sample consisted of PBMCs or T cells enriched from blood (not recorded which). This clonotype was obtained from a woman in her 30s with acute COVID-19. The V call is TRBV19, the J call TRBJ1-5; D gene uncertain. The CDR3 region is CASRSGSNQPQHF. The CDR3 nucleotides are TGTGCCAGTAGGAGCGGGAGCAATCAGCCCCAGCATTTT.